The clone carrying this TCR beta chain was counted between two and nine times. Its cognate antigen is unknown. Universal primer sites and UMIs were introduced during 5'RACE template-switching synthesis of TCR cDNA. Using its own MiXCR run on the 5' RACE reads, TCRdb lists one record per CDR3 protein. This table has some 68,000 distinct CDR3 sequences, approximately 7% appearing once. The sample comes from a study of T cells after yellow fever vaccination. Germline-derived CDR1 and CDR2 are LNHDA and SQIVND (reference sequence). Trimming pared 5 bases from V and 0 bases from J, leaving 11 bases between. The CDR3 loop spans 15 amino acids. Overall study results and limits: Repertoires sorted by FACS could include abundant clonotypes that are contaminants from the bulk population.

This sequence originates from a man aged 18 to 30 who received the YFV17D yellow fever vaccine. V is TRBV19 and J is TRBJ1-5; D may be TRBD1 (5 bases). The sequencing used CD8+ T cells sorted from PBMCs, collected 35 to 50 days after the first yellow fever vaccination. CDR3 sequence (DNA): TGTGCCAGTAGTGCACAGGATTATAGCAATCAGCCCCAGCATTTT. It codes for CASSAQDYSNQPQHF.